The source of this TCR beta chain is a study of tumor and adjacent non-tumor tissue in lung cancer. Whole-study results and caveats: Shorter survival was associated with higher TCR diversity in tumors. Compared with tumor, normal lung showed significantly lower TCR diversity.

No cell sorting was done before RNA was extracted from the tissue. This clonotype was recorded only once. Its antigen is not known. One base away lies a much larger clone, so this may be a sequencing read error. A modified ARM-PCR protocol with three rounds of nested PCR amplified TCRbeta. A single record per CDR3 protein comes from TCRdb applying MiXCR to the multiplex PCR reads. This sample has about 120,000 distinct CDR3 sequences, with 66% found just once. This clonotype originated in a man in his thirties or forties with non-small cell lung cancer. What was sequenced was lung tumor tissue.

The CDR3 sequence: CSARDPSRAETQYF. In DNA form, the CDR3 reads TGCAGTGCTAGAGATCCATCCAGGGCAGAAACGCAGTATTTT. This chain joins TRBV20-1 and TRBJ2-3; perhaps TRBD1 as D (5 bases). The CDR3 runs 14 residues. Germline values: CDR1 DFQATT, CDR2 SNEGSKA (reference sequence).